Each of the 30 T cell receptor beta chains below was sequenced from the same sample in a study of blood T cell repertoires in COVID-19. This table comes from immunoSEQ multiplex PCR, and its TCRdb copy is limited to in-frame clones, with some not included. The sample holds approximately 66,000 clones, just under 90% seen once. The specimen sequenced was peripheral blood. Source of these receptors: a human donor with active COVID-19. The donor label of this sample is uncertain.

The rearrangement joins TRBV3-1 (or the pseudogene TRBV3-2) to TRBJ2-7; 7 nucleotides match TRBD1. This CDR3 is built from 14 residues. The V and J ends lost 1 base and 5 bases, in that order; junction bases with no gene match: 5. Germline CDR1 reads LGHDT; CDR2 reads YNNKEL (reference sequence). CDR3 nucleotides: TGTGCCAGCAGCCAAGGAGGGGGCCGGAACGAGCAGTACTTC. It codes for CASSQGGGRNEQYF.

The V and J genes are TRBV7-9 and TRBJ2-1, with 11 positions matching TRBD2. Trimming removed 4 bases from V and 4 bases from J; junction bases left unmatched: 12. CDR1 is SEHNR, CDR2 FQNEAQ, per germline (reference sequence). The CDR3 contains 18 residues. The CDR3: CASSSLLAGGPRYNEQFF. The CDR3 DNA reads TGTGCCAGCAGCTCTTTGTTAGCGGGAGGGCCGCGGTACAATGAGCAGTTCTTC.

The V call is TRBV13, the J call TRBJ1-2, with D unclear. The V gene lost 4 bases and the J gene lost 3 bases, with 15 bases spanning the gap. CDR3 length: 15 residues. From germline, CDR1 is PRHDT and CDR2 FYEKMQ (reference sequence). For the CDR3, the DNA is TGTGCCAGCAGCTCCCCCATCGAGGCTGACTATGGCTACACCTTC. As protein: CASSSPIEADYGYTF.

CDR3 region: CASSARENEQFF. The CDR3 coding sequence is TGCGCCAGCAGCGCTCGGGAAAATGAGCAGTTCTTC. The rearrangement uses TRBV5-1 and TRBJ2-1, with D possibly being TRBD2 (5 bases). The V and J ends lost 4 bases and 7 bases respectively, with 9 bases between them. The CDR3 contains 12 residues. The germline V gene encodes CDR1 SGHRS and CDR2 YFSETQ.

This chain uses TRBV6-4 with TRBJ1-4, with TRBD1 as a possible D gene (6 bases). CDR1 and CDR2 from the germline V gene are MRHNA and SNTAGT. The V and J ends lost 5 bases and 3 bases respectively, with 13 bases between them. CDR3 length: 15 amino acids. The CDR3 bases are TGTGCCAGCAGTCTCACAGGGACGGCTAATGAAAAACTGTTTTTT. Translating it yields CASSLTGTANEKLFF.

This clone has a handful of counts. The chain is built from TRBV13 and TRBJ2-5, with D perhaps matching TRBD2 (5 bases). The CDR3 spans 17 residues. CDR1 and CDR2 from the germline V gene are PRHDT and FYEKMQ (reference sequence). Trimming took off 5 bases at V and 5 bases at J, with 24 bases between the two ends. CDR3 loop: CASSRRTPGSTGETQYF. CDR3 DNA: TGTGCCAGCAGCCGTCGGACCCCTGGGTCCACGGGGGAGACCCAGTACTTC. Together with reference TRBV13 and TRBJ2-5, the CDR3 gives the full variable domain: AAGVIQSPRHLIKEKRETATLKCYPIPRHDTVYWYQQGPGQDPQFLISFYEKMQSDKGSIPDRFSAQQFSDYHSELNMSSLELGDSALYFCASSRRTPGSTGETQYFGPGTRLLVL.

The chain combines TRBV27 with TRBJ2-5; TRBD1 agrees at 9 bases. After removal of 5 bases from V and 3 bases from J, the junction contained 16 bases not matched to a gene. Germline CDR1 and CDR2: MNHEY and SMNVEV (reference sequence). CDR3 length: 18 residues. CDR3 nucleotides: TGTGCCAGCAGTCTCCACTCACCGGGACAGGGAAAGAAAGAGACCCAGTACTTC. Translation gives CASSLHSPGQGKKETQYF.

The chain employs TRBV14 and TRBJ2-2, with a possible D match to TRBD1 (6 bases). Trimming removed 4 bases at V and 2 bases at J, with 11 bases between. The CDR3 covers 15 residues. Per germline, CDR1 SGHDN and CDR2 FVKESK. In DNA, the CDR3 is TGTGCCAGCAGCCCCGGGACACATAACACCGGGGAGCTGTTTTTT. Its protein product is CASSPGTHNTGELFF.

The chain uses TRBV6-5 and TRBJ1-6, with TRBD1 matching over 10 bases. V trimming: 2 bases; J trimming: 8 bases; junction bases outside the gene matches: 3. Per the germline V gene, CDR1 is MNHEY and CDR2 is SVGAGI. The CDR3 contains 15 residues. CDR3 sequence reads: CASSYEGTGDSPLHF. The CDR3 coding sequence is TGTGCCAGCAGTTACGAGGGGACAGGGGATTCACCCCTCCACTTT.

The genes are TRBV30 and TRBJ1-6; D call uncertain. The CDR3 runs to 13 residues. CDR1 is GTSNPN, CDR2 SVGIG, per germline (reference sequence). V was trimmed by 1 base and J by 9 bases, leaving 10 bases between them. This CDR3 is CAWSAQIFSPLHF. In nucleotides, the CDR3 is TGTGCCTGGAGTGCCCAGATCTTTTCACCCCTCCACTTT.

Written as DNA, the CDR3 is TGTGCCAGCAGTACTCCCCGCACAGGGTATTACTACGAGCAGTACTTC. It translates to CASSTPRTGYYYEQYF. The rearrangement joins TRBV6-2 or TRBV6-3 to TRBJ2-7, with D tentatively TRBD1 (6 bases). Germline CDR1 reads MNHEY; CDR2 reads SVGEGT. The CDR3 has 16 residues. Trimming pared 5 bases from V and 3 bases from J, leaving 20 bases between.

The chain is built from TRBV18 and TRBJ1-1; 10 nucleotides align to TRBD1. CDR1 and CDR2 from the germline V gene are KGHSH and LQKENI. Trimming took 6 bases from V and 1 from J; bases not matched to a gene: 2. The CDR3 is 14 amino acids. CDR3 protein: CASSRQGANTEAFF. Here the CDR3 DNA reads TGTGCCAGCTCTCGACAGGGGGCGAACACTGAAGCTTTCTTT.

CDR3 protein: CAISEGVDQPQHF. For the CDR3, the DNA is TGTGCCATCAGTGAGGGAGTTGATCAGCCCCAGCATTTT. The V gene is TRBV10-3, the J gene TRBJ1-5; D uncertain. Per the germline V gene, CDR1 is ENHRY and CDR2 is SYGVKD. V was trimmed by 2 bases and J by 5 bases, leaving 7 bases between them. This CDR3 has 13 amino acids.

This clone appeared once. CDR3 sequence: CASSRLAEHTDTQYF. CDR3 DNA sequence: TGTGCCAGCAGTCGACTAGCGGAACACACAGATACGCAGTATTTT. The chain joins TRBV6-5 to TRBJ2-3, with 9 bases identical to TRBD2. Per the germline V gene, CDR1 is MNHEY and CDR2 is SVGAGI. This CDR3 is built from 15 residues. V was clipped by 5 bases and J by 2 bases; unmatched bases: 5.

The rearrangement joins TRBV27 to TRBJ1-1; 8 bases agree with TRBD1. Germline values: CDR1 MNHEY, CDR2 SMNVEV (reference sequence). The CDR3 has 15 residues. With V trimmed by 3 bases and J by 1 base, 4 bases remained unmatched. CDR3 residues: CASSFGTGGNTEAFF. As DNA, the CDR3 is TGTGCCAGCAGTTTCGGGACAGGCGGGAACACTGAAGCTTTCTTT.

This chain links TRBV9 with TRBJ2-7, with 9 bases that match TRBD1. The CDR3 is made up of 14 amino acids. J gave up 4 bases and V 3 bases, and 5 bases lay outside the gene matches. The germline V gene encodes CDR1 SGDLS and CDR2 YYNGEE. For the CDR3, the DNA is TGTGCCAGCAGCGGGGAGGGACAGGGATACGAGCAGTACTTC. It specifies CASSGEGQGYEQYF.

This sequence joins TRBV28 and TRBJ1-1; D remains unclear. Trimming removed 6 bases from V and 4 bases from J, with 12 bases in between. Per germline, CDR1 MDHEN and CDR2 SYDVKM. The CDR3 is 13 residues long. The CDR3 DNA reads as TGTGCCAGCAGCCCTTTTGTGAGCACTGAAGCTTTCTTT. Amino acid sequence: CASSPFVSTEAFF.

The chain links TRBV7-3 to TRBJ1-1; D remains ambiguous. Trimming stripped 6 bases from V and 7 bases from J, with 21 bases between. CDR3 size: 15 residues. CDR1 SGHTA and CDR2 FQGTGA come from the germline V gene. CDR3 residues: CASSFAGVGKGEAFF. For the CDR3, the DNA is TGTGCCAGCAGTTTCGCCGGGGTAGGAAAGGGTGAAGCTTTCTTT.

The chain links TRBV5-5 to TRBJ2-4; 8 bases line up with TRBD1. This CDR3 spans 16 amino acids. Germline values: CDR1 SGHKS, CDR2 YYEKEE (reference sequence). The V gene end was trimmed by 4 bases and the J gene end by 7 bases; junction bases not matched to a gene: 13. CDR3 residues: CASSPSLTGVSNIQYF. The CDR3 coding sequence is TGTGCCAGCAGCCCGAGTTTGACAGGGGTTTCGAACATTCAGTACTTC.

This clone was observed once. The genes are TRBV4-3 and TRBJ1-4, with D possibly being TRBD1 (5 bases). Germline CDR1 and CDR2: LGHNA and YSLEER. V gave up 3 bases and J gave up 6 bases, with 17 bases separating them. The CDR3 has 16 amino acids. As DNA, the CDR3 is TGCGCCAGCAGCCAGGGGATGGGGCAGCTGGATGAAAAACTGTTTTTT. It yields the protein CASSQGMGQLDEKLFF.

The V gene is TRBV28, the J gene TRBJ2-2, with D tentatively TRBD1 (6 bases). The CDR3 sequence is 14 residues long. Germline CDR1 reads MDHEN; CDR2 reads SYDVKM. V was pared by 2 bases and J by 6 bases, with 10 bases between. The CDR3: CASSLGGWPGELFF. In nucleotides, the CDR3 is TGTGCCAGCAGTTTAGGGGGCTGGCCCGGGGAGCTGTTTTTT.

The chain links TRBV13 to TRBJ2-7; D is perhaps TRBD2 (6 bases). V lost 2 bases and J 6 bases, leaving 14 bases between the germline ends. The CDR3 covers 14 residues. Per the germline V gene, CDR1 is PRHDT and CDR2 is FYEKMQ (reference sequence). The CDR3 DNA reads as TGTGCCAGCAGCTTACGCCAGGGAGGAATCGAGCAGTACTTC. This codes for CASSLRQGGIEQYF.

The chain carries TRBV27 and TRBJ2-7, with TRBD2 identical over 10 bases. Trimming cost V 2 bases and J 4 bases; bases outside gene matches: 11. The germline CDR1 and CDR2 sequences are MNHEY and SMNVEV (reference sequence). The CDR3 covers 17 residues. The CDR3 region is CASSLPPGTSVPYEQYF. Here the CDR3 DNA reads TGTGCCAGCAGTTTACCACCCGGGACTAGCGTCCCATACGAGCAGTACTTC.

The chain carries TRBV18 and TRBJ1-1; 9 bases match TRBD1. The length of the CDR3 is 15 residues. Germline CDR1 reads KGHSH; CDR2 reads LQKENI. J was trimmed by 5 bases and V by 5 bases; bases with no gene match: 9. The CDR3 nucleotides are TGTGCCAGCTCAGCACGACAGGGGGGAGAGACTGAAGCTTTCTTT. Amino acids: CASSARQGGETEAFF.

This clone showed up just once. The CDR3 reads CASSPQNSYEQYF. The DNA of the CDR3 is TGTGCCAGCTCACCCCAGAATTCCTACGAGCAGTACTTC. This chain connects TRBV18 to TRBJ2-7, with D unresolved. Per germline, CDR1 KGHSH and CDR2 LQKENI. This CDR3 is built from 13 residues. The germline V and J ends were trimmed by 3 bases and 1 base, with 7 bases remaining between them. The full variable domain, with the rest looked up from reference TRBV18 and TRBJ2-7, is NAGVMQNPRHLVRRRGQEARLRCSPMKGHSHVYWYRQLPEEGLKFMVYLQKENIIDESGMPKERFSAEFPKEGPSILRIQQVVRGDSAAYFCASSPQNSYEQYFGPGTRLTVT.

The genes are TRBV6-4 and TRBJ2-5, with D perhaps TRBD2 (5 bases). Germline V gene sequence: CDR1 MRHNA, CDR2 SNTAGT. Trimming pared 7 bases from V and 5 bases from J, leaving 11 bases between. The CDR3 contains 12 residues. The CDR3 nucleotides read TGTGCCAGCACCGCGGGCGTTGAGACCCAGTACTTC. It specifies CASTAGVETQYF.

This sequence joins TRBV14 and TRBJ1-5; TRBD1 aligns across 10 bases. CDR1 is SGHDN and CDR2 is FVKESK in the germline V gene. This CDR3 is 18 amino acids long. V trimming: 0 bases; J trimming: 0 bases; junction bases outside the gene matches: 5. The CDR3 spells CASSQDGRDRGSNQPQHF. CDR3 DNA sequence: TGTGCCAGCAGCCAAGACGGCCGGGACAGGGGTAGCAATCAGCCCCAGCATTTT.

DNA of the CDR3: TGTGCCAGCAGCCCAGAGGATAGCTTAAACAATGAGCAGTTCTTC. Protein product: CASSPEDSLNNEQFF. This sequence joins TRBV9 and TRBJ2-1; D remains unclear. The V end was cut by 4 bases, the J end by 5 bases, with 16 bases between. This CDR3 region has 15 residues. In germline, CDR1 is SGDLS, CDR2 YYNGEE.

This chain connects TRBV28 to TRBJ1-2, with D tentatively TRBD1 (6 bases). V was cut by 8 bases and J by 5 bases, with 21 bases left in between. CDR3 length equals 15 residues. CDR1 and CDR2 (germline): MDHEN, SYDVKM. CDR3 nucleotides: TGTGCCAGCGTAATTACAGGGAGCCCGGGATATGGCTACACCTTC. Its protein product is CASVITGSPGYGYTF.

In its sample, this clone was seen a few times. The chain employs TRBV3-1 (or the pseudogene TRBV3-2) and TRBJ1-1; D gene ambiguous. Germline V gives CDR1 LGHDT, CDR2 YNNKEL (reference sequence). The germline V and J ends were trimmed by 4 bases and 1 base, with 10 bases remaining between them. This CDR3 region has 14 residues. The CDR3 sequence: CASSLNAGNTEAFF. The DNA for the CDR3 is TGTGCCAGCAGCCTCAACGCCGGGAACACTGAAGCTTTCTTT.